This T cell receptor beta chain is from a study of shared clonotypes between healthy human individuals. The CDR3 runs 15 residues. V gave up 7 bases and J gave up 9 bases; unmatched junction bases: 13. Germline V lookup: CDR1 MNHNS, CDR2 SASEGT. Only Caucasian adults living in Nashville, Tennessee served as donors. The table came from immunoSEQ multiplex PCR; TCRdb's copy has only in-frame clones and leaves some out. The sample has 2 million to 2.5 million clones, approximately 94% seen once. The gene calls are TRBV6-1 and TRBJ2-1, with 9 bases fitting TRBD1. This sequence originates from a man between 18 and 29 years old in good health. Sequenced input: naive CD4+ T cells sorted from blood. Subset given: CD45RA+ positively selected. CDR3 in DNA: TGTGCCAGCACTCTATCATGGACAGGGGTGGTTGAGCAGTTCTTC. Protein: CASTLSWTGVVEQFF.